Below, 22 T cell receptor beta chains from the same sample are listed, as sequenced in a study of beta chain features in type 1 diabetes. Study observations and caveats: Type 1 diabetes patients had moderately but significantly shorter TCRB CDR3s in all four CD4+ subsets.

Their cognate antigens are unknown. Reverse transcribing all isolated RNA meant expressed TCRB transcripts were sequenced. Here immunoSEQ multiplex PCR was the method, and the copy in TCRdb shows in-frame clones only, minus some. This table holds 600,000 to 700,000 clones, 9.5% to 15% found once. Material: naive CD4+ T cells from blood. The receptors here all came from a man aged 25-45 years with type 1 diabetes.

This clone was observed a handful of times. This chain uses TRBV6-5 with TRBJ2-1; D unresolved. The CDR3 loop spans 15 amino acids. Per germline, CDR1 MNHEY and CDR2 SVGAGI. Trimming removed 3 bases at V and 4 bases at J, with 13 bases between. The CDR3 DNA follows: TGTGCCAGCAGTTATGGGCAGCCGACTTACAATGAGCAGTTCTTC. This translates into CASSYGQPTYNEQFF.

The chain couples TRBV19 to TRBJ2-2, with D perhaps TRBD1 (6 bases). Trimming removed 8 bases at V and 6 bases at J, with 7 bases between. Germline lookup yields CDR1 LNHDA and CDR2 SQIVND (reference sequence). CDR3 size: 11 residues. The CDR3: CASSGAGELFF. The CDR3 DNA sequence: TGTGCCAGTTCAGGGGCCGGGGAGCTGTTTTTT. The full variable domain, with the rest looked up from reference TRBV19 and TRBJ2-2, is DGGITQSPKYLFRKEGQNVTLSCEQNLNHDAMYWYRQDPGQGLRLIYYSQIVNDFQKGDIAEGYSVSREKKESFPLTVTSAQKNPTAFYLCASSGAGELFFGEGSRLTVL.

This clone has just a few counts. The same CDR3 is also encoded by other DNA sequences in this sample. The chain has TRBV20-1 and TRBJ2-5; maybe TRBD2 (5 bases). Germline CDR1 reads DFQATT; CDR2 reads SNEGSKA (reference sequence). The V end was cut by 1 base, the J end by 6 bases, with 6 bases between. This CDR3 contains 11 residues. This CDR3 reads CSARGGQTQYF. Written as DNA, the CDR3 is TGCAGTGCTAGAGGCGGGCAGACCCAGTACTTC.

Here the CDR3 reads CSVSAGGVRSPLHF. CDR3 DNA sequence: TGCAGCGTTTCTGCTGGGGGGGTTAGGTCACCCCTCCACTTT. The rearrangement links TRBV29-1 to TRBJ1-6; possible D gene TRBD1, 5 bases. V gave up 5 bases and J gave up 10 bases, with 18 bases separating them. The CDR3 is 14 residues long. Per germline, CDR1 SQVTM and CDR2 ANQGSEA. Complete variable domain (other parts from reference TRBV29-1 and TRBJ1-6): SAVISQKPSRDICQRGTSLTIQCQVDSQVTMMFWYRQQPGQSLTLIATANQGSEATYESGFVIDKFPISRPNLTFSTLTVSNMSPEDSSIYLCSVSAGGVRSPLHFGNGTRLTVT.

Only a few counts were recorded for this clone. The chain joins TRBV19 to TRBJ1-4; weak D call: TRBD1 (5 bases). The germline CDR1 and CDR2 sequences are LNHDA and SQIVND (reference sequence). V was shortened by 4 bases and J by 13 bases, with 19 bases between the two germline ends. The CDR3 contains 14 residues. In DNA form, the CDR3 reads TGTGCCAGTAGTAGCTGGGGCCCCTCATTGGGACTGTTTTTT. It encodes CASSSWGPSLGLFF. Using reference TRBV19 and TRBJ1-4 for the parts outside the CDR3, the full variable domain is DGGITQSPKYLFRKEGQNVTLSCEQNLNHDAMYWYRQDPGQGLRLIYYSQIVNDFQKGDIAEGYSVSREKKESFPLTVTSAQKNPTAFYLCASSSWGPSLGLFFGSGTQLSVL.

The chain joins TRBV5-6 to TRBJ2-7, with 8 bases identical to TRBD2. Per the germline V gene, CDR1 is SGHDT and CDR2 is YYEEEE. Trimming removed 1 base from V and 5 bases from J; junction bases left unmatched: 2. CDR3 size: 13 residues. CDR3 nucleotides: TGTGCCAGCAGCTTGCCTAGCGGGCACGAGCAGTACTTC. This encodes CASSLPSGHEQYF.

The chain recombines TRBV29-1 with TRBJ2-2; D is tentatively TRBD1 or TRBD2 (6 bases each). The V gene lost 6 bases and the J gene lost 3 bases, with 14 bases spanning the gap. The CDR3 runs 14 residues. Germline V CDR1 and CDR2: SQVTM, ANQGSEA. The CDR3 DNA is TGCAGCGTACAGGGACTTATGGACACCGGGGAGCTGTTTTTT. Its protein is CSVQGLMDTGELFF.

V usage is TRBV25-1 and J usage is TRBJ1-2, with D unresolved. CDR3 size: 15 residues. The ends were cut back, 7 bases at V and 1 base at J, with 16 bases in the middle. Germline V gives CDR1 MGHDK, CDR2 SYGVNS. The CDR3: CASTGIGIYNYGYTF. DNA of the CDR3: TGTGCCAGCACCGGTATTGGGATCTATAACTATGGCTACACCTTC.

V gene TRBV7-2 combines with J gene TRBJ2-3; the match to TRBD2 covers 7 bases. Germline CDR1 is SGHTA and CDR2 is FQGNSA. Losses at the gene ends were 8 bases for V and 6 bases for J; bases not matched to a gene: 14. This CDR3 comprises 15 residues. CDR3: CASGHQAGPADTQYF. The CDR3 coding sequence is TGTGCCAGCGGCCATCAAGCGGGGCCCGCCGATACGCAGTATTTT.

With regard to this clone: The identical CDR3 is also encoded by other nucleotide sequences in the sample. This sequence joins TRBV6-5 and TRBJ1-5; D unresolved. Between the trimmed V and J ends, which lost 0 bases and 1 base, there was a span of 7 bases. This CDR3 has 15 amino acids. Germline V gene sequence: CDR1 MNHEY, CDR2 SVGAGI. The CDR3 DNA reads TGTGCCAGCAGTTACTCGAGAGGGAGCAATCAGCCCCAGCATTTT. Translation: CASSYSRGSNQPQHF.

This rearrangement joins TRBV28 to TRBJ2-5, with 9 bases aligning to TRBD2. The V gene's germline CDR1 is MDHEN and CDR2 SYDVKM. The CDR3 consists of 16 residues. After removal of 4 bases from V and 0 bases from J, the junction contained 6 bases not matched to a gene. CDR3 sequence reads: CASSYLSGGYQETQYF. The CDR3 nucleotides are TGTGCCAGCAGTTACTTGAGCGGGGGGTACCAAGAGACCCAGTACTTC.

The CDR3 loop is CASRASANYGYTF. In DNA, the CDR3 is TGTGCCAGCAGGGCCTCGGCTAACTATGGCTACACCTTC. The chain joins TRBV28 to TRBJ1-2; D remains unclear. V was clipped by 6 bases and J by 0 bases, with 8 bases between them. The V gene's germline CDR1 is MDHEN and CDR2 SYDVKM. This CDR3 has 13 residues.

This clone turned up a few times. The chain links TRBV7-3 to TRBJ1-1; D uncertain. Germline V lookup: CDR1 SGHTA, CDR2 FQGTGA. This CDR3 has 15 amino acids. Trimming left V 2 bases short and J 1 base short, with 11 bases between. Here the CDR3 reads CASSLSHSANTEAFF. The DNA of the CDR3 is TGTGCCAGCAGCTTATCCCACTCAGCGAACACTGAAGCTTTCTTT.

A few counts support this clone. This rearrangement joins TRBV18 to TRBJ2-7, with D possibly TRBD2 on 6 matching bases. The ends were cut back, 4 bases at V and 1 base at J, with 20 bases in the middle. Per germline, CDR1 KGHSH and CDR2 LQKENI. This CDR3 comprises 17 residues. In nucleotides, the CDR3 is TGTGCCAGCTCACGTGCGGATCCCGGGACTTTTTCCTACGAGCAGTACTTC. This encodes CASSRADPGTFSYEQYF. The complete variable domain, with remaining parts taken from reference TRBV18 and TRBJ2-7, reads NAGVMQNPRHLVRRRGQEARLRCSPMKGHSHVYWYRQLPEEGLKFMVYLQKENIIDESGMPKERFSAEFPKEGPSILRIQQVVRGDSAAYFCASSRADPGTFSYEQYFGPGTRLTVT.

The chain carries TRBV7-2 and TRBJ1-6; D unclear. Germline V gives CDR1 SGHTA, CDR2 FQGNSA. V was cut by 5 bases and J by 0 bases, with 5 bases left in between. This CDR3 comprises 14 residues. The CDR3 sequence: CASSRPSYNSPLHF. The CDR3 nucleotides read TGTGCCAGCAGCCGGCCCTCCTATAATTCACCCCTCCACTTT.

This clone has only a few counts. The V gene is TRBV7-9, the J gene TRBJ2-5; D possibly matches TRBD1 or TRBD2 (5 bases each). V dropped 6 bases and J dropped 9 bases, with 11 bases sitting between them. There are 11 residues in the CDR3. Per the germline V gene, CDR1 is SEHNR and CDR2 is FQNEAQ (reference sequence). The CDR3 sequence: CASSTGAAQYF. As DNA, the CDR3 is TGTGCCAGCAGTACCGGGGCGGCCCAGTACTTC.

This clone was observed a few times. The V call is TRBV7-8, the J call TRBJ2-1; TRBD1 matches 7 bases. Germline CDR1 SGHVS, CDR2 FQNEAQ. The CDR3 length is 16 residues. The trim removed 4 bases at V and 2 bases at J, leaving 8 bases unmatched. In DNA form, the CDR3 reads TGTGCCAGCAGCTACTCCGGGACAGAAGCCTACAATGAGCAGTTCTTC. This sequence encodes CASSYSGTEAYNEQFF.

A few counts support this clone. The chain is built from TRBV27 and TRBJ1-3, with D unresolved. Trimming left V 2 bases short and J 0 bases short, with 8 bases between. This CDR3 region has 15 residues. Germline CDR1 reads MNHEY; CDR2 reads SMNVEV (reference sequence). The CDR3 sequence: CASSLGWSSGNTIYF. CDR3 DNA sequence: TGTGCCAGCAGTTTAGGTTGGAGCTCTGGAAACACCATATATTTT.

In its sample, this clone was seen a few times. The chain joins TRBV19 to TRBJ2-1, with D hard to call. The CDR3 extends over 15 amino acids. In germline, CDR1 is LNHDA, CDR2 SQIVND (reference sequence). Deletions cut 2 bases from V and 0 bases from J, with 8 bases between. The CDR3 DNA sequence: TGTGCCAGTAGTATACAACCAACCTCCTACAATGAGCAGTTCTTC. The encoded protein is CASSIQPTSYNEQFF.

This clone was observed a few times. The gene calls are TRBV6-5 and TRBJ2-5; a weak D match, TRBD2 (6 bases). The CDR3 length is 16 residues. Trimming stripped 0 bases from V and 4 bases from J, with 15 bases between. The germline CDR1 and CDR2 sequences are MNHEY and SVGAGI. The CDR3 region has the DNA TGTGCCAGCAGTTACTCTGCCCTAGCGCTAGGAGAGACCCAGTACTTC. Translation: CASSYSALALGETQYF.

CDR3 residues: CASSEFQGGNSPLHF. CDR3 DNA: TGTGCCAGCAGTGAATTTCAGGGAGGGAATTCACCCCTCCACTTT. This chain uses TRBV25-1 with TRBJ1-6, with D maybe TRBD1 (5 bases). Trimming stripped 1 base from V and 7 bases from J, with 11 bases between. Germline assignment: CDR1 MGHDK and CDR2 SYGVNS. CDR3 size: 15 residues.

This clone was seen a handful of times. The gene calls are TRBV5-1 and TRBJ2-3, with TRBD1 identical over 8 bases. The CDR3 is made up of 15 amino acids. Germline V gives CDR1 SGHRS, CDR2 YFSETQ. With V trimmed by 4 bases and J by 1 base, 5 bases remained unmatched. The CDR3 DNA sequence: TGCGCCAGCAGCCCTTGGACAGGGCGCACAGATACGCAGTATTTT. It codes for CASSPWTGRTDTQYF.